This TCR beta chain was captured in a study of cytomegalovirus exposure and HLA in healthy donors. The CDR3 is 12 residues long. Trimming stripped 2 bases from V and 1 base from J, with 2 bases between. In germline, CDR1 is SGHDN, CDR2 FVKESK. Amplification used 60 Vbeta primers and 13 Jbeta primers. The repertoire was sequenced with immunoSEQ multiplex PCR; TCRdb's copy has only in-frame clones and lacks some. The data contain over 100,000 clones, 79% of them seen just once; the ten biggest clones take up 2.5% to 3.5%. The rearrangement joins TRBV14 to TRBJ1-1; D is uncertain. The sequence was obtained from a woman under 30 in good health and CMV-seropositive. The sequenced material came from PBMCs. This chain's CDR3 is CASSQQNTEAFF. CDR3 in DNA: TGTGCCAGCAGCCAACAGAACACTGAAGCTTTCTTT.